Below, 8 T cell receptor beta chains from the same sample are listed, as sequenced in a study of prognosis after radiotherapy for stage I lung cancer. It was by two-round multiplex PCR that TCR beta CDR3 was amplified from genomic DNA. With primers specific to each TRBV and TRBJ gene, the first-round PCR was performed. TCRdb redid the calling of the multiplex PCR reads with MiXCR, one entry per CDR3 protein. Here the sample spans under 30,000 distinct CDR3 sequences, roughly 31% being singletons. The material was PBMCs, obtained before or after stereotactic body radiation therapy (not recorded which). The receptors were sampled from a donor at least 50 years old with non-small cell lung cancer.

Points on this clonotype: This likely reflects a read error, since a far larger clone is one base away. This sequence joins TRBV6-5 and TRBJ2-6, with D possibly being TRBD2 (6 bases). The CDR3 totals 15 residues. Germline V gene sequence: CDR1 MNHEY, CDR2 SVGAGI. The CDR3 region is CASRSRGSRANVLTF. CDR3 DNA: TGTGCCAGCAGATCGCGGGGCTCTAGGGCCAACGTCCTGACTTTC.

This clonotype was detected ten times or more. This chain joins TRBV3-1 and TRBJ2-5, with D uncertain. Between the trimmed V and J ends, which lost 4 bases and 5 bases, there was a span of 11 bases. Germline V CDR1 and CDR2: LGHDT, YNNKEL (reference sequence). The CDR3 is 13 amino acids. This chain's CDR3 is CASSRVRMETQYF. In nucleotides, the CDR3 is TGTGCCAGCAGCCGGGTACGAATGGAGACCCAGTACTTC.

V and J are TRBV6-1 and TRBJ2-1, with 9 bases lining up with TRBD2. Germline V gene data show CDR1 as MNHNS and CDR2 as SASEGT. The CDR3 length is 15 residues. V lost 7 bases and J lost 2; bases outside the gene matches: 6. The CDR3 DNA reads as TGTGCCAGCACCTTAGCGGGGGAGACCTACAATGAGCAGTTCTTC. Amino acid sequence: CASTLAGETYNEQFF.

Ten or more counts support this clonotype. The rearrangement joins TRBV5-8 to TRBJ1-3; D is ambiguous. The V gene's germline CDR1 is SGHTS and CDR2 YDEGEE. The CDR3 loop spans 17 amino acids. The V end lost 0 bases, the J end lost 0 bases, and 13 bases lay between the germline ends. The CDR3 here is CASSLETGSLSGNTIYF. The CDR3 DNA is TGTGCCAGCAGCTTGGAGACGGGGAGTCTCTCTGGAAACACCATATATTTT.

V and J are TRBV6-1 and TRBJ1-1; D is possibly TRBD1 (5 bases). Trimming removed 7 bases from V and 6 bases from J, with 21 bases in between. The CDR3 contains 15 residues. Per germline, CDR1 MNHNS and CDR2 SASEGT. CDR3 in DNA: TGTGCCAGCACCCTGCGGGGCCCGATAGGCCCTGAAGCTTTCTTT. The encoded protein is CASTLRGPIGPEAFF.

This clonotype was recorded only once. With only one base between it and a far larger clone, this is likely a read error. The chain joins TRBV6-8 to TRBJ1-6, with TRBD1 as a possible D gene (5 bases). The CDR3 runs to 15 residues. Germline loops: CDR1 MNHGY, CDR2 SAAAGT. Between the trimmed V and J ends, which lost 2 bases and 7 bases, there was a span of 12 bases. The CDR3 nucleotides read TGTGCCAGCAGTTACGGGACCCCCCGAAATTCACCCCTCCACTTT. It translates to CASSYGTPRNSPLHF.

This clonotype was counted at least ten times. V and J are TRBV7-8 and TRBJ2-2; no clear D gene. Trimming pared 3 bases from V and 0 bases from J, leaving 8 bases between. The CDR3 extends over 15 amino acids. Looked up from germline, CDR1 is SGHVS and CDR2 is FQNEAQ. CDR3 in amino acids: CASSFWRSNTGELFF. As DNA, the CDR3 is TGTGCCAGCAGCTTCTGGCGTTCGAACACCGGGGAGCTGTTTTTT.

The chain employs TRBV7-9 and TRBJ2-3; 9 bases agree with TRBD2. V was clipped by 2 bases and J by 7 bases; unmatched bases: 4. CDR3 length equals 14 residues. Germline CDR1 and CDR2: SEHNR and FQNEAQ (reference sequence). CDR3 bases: TGTGCCAGCAGCTTACTAGCGGGAACGCATACGCAGTATTTT. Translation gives CASSLLAGTHTQYF.